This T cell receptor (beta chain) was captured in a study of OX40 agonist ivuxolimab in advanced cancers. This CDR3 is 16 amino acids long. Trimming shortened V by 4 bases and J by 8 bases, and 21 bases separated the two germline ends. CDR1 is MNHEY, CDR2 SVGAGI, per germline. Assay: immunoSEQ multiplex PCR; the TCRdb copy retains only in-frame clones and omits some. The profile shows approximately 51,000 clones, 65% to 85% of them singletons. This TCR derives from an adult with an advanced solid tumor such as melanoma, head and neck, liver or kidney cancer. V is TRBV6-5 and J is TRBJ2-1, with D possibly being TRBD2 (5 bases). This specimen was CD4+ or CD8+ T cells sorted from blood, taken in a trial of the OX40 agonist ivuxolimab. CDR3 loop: CASSSLGAVPYDEQFF. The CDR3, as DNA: TGTGCCAGCAGTTCGCTTGGAGCGGTTCCTTATGATGAGCAGTTCTTC.